The source of this T cell receptor beta chain is a study of shared clonotypes between healthy human individuals. This CDR3 has 14 residues. V lost 8 bases, J lost 0 bases, and 11 bases lay in between. Germline values: CDR1 MNHNS, CDR2 SASEGT. As processed by the authors: There were no quality scores in the junction-only immunoSEQ sequences, so filtering differed. Generated by immunoSEQ multiplex PCR, the TCRdb table keeps only in-frame clones and is missing some. V, J and clone size reflect that table, while D and trimming were determined from the DNA. This sample has about 670,000 clones; 72% occur once, and the top ten carry about 1.7%. Whole-study findings and limits: An anticipated effect of sequencing depth on clonotype sharing among donors was recognized. Naive subsets tended to show greater estimated richness than memory subsets.

Remarks on this clone: Its antigen is not known.

The gene calls are TRBV6-1 and TRBJ1-3; D uncertain. The sequencing input was memory CD4+ T cells sorted from blood. The subset was: CD45RA-negative fraction. The TCR sequence derives from a woman aged 25-40 years in good health. DNA for the CDR3: TGTGCCAGCCGGACCCTAACCTCTGGAAACACCATATATTTT. Translated: CASRTLTSGNTIYF.